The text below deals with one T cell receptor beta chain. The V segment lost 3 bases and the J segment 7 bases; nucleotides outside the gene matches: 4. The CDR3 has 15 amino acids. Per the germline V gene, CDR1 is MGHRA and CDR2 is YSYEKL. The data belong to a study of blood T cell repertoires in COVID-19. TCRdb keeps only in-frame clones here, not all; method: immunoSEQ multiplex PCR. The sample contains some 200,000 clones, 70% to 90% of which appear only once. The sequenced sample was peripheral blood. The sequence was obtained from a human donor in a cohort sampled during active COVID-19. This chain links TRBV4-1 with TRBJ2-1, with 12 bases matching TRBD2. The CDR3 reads CASSQTSGGRNEQFF. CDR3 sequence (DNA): TGCGCCAGCAGCCAGACTAGCGGGGGTCGTAATGAGCAGTTCTTC.